This T cell receptor beta chain was observed in a study of blood T cell repertoires in COVID-19. Trimming removed 3 bases from V and 2 bases from J, with 5 bases in between. CDR3 length equals 13 residues. Germline V gives CDR1 LGHNA, CDR2 YSLEER. Profiling relied on immunoSEQ multiplex PCR, and the TCRdb table lists in-frame clones only, not all of them. The sample lists tens of thousands of clones, about 81% seen once, with more than 9% in the top ten. The gene calls are TRBV4-3 and TRBJ1-5; D is ambiguous. Source material: peripheral blood. The clonotype was recovered from a human donor in a cohort sampled during active COVID-19. DNA for the CDR3: TGCGCCAGCAGCCACACAGGCAATCAGCCCCAGCATTTT. Its protein product is CASSHTGNQPQHF.